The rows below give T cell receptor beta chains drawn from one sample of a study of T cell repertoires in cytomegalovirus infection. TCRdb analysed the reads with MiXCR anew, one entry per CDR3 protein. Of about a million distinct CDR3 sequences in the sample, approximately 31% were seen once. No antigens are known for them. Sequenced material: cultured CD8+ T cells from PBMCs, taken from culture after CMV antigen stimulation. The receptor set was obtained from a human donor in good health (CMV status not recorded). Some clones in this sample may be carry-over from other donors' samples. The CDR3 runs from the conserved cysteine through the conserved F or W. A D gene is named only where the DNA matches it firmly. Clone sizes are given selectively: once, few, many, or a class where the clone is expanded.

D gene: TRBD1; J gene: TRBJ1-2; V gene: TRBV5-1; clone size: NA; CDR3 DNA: TGCGCCAGCAGCTTGATCCCACCGGGGACAGGGGGCTCAAGTAACTATGGCTACACCTTC; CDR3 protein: CASSLIPPGTGGSSNYGYTF
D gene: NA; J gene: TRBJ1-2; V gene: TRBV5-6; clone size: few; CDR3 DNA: TGTGCCAGCTCCCCCCGGGACGCTATTAGCTATGGCTACACCTTC; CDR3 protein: CASSPRDAISYGYTF
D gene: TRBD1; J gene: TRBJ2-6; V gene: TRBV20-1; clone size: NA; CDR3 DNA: TGCAGTGCTAGAGACCGGGACAGCCTCTCTGGGGCCAACGTCCTGACTTTC; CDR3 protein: CSARDRDSLSGANVLTF
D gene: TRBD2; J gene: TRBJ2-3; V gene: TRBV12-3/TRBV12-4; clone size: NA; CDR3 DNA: TGTGCCAGCAGCCCGCGACTAGCGGGGGAGCTTACGCAGTATTTT; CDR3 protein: CASSPRLAGELTQYF
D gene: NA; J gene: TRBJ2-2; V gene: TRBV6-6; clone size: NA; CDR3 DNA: TGTGCCAGCATAGGGTACTCCGGGGAGCTGTTTTTT; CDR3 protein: CASIGYSGELFF
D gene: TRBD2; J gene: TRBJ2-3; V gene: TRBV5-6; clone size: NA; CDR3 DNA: TGTGCCAGCAGCTTGCCCCTCCATGCGGGGGGTACAGATACGCAGTATTTT; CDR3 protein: CASSLPLHAGGTDTQYF
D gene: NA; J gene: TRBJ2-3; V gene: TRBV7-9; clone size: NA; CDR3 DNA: TGTGCCAGCAGCCGACCAAGGTTCGATACGCAGTATTTT; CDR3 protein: CASSRPRFDTQYF
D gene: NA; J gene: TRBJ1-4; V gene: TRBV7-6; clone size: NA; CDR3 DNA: TGTGCCAGCAGCACCACCGGGACTCAGGAATTGGAAAAACTGTTTTTT; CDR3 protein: CASSTTGTQELEKLFF
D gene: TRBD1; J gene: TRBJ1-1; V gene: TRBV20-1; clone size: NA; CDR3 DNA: TGCAGTGTATCTCAAACAGGGGGGCAAGAAGCTTTCTTT; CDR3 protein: CSVSQTGGQEAFF
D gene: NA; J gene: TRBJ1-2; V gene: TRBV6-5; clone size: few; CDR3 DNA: TGTGCCAGCAGTTACAAGGGGCGGCTAGGTGGCTACACCTTC; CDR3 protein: CASSYKGRLGGYTF
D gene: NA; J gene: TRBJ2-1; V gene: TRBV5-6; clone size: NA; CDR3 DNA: TGTGCCAGCTATCCAAGGGGGGGATATTTGGGTGAGCAGTTCTTC; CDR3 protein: CASYPRGGYLGEQFF
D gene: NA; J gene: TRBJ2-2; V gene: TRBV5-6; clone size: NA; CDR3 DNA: TGTGCCAGCAGCCCGGACTTTACCGGGGAGCTGTTTTTT; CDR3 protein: CASSPDFTGELFF
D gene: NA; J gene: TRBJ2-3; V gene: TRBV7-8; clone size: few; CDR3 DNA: TGTGCCAGCAGCTCCTCAAGGCGAAGCACAGATACGCAGTATTTT; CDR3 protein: CASSSSRRSTDTQYF
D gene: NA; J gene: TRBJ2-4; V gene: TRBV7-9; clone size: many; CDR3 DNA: TGTGCCAGCAGCGCCGGGGCCACGAACTACAAAAACATTCAGTACTTC; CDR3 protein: CASSAGATNYKNIQYF
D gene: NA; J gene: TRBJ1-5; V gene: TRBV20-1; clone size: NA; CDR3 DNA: TGCAGTGCAGAGCGTGTGTCTCGCAATCAGCCCCAGCATTTT; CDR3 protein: CSAERVSRNQPQHF
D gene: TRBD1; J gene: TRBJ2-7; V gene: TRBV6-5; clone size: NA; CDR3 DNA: TGTGCCAGCAGAGGACAGGCCTCCTACCCCTACGAGCAGTACTTC; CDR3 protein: CASRGQASYPYEQYF
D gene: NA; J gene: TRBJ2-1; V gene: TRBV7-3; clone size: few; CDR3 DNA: TGTGCCAGCAGCTTAAAACCCTCGATGGGGCCCTACAATGAGCAGTTCTTC; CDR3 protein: CASSLKPSMGPYNEQFF
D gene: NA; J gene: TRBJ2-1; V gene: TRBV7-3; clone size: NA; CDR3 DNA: TGTGCCAGCAGCTTAACAGCAACCCTTTACAATGAGCAGTTCTTC; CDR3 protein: CASSLTATLYNEQFF
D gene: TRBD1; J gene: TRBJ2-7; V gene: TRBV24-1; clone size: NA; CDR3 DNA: TGTGCCACCCCCGGGACAGGGGCGGGCGAGCAGTACTTC; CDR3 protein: CATPGTGAGEQYF
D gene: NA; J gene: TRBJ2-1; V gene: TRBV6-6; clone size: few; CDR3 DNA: TGTGCCAGCAGTTCCCCTACGCTGGGGGTTAACAATGAGCAGTTCTTC; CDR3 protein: CASSSPTLGVNNEQFF
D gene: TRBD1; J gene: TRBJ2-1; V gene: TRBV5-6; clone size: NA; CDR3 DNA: TGTGCCAGCAGCCGCGGTTGGGGTTCAAACAGGGGCAATGAGCAGTTCTTC; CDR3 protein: CASSRGWGSNRGNEQFF
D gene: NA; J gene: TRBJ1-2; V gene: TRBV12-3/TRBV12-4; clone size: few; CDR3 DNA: TGTGCCAGCAGTCCTCCCGGCAGATATGGCTACACCTTC; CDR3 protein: CASSPPGRYGYTF
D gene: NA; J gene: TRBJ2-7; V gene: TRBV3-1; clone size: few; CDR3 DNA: TGTGCCAGCAGCTTATCGGACAGCGAGCAGTACTTC; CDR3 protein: CASSLSDSEQYF
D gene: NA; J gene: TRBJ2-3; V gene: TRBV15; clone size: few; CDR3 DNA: TGTGCCACTTCCACACGGGGGCACAGCACAGATACGCAGTATTTT; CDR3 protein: CATSTRGHSTDTQYF
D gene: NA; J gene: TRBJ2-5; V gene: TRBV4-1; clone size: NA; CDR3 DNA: TGCGCCAGCAGCCAAGAACCCCCGGCCAGGGACCAAGAGACCCAGTACTTC; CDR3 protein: CASSQEPPARDQETQYF
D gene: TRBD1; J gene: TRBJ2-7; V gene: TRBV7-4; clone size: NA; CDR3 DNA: TGTGCCAGCAGCGATAACAGGGGGCGTTCCTACGAGCAGTACTTC; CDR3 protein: CASSDNRGRSYEQYF
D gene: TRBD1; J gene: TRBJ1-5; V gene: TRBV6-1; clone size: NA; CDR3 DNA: TGTGCCAGCAGGGGGCCAGGGGGGTATCAGCCCCAGCATTTT; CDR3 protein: CASRGPGGYQPQHF
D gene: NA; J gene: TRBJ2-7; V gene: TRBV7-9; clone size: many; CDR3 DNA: TGTGCCAGCAGCCCCACCGGGGGCCCTAGCTCCTACGAGCAGTACTTC; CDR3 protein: CASSPTGGPSSYEQYF
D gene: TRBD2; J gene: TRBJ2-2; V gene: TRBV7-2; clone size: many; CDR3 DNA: TGTGCCAGCAGCGCTCCTAGCGGGGTTGACACCGGGGAGCTGTTTTTT; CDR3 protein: CASSAPSGVDTGELFF
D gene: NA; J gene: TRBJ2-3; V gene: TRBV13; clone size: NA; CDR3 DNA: TGTGCCAGCAGCTCGGCCGAATACACAGATACGCAGTATTTT; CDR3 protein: CASSSAEYTDTQYF
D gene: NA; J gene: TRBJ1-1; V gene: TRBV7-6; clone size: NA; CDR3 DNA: TGTGCCAGCAGCGGAACAGGGATGAAGGATGAAGCTTTCTTT; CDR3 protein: CASSGTGMKDEAFF
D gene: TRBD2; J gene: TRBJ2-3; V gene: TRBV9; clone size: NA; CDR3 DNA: TGTGCCAGCAGGGGGGAGCGGGGGCCCACAGATACGCAGTATTTT; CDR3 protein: CASRGERGPTDTQYF
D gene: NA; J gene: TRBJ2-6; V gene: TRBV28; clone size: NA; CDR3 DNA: TGTGCCAGCAGTCTTCCGACCGGCGGGTGGGCCAACGTCCTGACTTTC; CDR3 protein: CASSLPTGGWANVLTF
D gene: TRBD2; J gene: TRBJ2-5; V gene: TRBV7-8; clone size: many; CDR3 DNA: TGTGCCAGCAGGTCACTGGGGACTAGCCGGGAGACCCAGTACTTC; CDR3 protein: CASRSLGTSRETQYF
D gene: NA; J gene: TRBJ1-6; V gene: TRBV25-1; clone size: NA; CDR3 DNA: TGTGCCAGCAGCGATTGGAGTTCACCCCTCCACTTT; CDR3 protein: CASSDWSSPLHF
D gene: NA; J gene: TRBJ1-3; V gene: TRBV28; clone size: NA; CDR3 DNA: TGTGCCAGCAGTTCCGCCCGCTCTGGAAACACCATATATTTT; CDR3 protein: CASSSARSGNTIYF
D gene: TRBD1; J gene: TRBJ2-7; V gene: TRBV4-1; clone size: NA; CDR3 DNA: TGCGCCAGCAGCCAAGACGGGACAGGGCATTGGGAGCAGTACTTC; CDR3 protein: CASSQDGTGHWEQYF
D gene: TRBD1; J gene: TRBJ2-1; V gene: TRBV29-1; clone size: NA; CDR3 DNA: TGCAGCGTTGAAGTGGTCCAGGGGGCCTACAATGAGCAGTTCTTC; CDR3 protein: CSVEVVQGAYNEQFF
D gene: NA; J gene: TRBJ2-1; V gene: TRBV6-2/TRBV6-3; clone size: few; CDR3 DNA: TGTGCCAGCAGTCTACAGACGAATGAGCAGTTCTTC; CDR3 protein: CASSLQTNEQFF
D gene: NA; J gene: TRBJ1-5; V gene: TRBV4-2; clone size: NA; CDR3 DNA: TGTGCCAGCAGCCAAGATATTGGGTGGAAAAGCAATCAGCCCCAGCATTTT; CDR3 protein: CASSQDIGWKSNQPQHF
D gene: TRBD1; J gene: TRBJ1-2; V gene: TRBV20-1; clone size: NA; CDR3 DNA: TGCAGTGCCCCGACAGGGCCGGTGTATGGCTACACCTTC; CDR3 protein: CSAPTGPVYGYTF
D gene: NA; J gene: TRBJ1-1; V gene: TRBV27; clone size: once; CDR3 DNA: TGTGCCAGCACTCAAACACCTTCTAAGAACACTGAAGCTTTCTTT; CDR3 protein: CASTQTPSKNTEAFF
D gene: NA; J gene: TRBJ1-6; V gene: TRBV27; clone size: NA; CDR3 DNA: TGTGCCAGCAGTTATCAGAGTAATTCACCCCTCCACTTT; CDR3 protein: CASSYQSNSPLHF
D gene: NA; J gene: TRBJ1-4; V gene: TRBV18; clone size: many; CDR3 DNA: TGTGCCAGCTCACCATCACGTGGACCTCTAGGAAAACTGTTTTTT; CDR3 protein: CASSPSRGPLGKLFF